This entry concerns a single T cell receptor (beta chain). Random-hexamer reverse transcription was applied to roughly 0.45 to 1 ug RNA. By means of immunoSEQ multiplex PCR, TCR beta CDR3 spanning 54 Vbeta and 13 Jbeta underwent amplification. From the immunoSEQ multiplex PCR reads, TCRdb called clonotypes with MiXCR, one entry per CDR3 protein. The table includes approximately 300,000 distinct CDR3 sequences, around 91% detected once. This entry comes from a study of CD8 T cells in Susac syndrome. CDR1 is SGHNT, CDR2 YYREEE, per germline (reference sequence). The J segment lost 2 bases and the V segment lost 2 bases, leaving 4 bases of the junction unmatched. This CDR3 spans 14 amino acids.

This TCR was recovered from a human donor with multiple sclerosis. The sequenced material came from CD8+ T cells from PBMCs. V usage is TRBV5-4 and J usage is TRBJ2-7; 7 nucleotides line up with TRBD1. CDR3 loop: CASSFGDRAYEQYF. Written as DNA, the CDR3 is TGTGCCAGCAGCTTTGGCGACAGGGCCTACGAGCAGTACTTC.